This T cell receptor (beta chain) appears in the sequencing data of a study of siplizumab effects on memory and regulatory T cells. Study-level findings and limits: Naive or memory phenotype was unassignable for roughly 75-96% of proliferating CD4+ or CD8+ clones.

Around 100,000 TCR templates underwent assay in each sample. Sequencing used immunoSEQ multiplex PCR; TCRdb keeps in-frame clones, though not all of them. The sample lists around 100,000 clones, approximately 94% occurring once. About this clone itself: Its antigen is undetermined.

This receptor was obtained from a human donor in good health. Sequenced sample: non-Treg CD4+ T cells sorted from blood.

The CDR3 here is CASSLAKASGIEETQYF. CDR3 sequence (DNA): TGCGCCAGCAGCTTGGCCAAGGCTAGCGGGATAGAGGAGACCCAGTACTTC. The chain combines TRBV5-1 with TRBJ2-5, with 9 bases identical to TRBD2. V trimming: 0 bases; J trimming: 5 bases; junction bases outside the gene matches: 11. This CDR3 comprises 17 residues. Germline loops: CDR1 SGHRS, CDR2 YFSETQ. Supplemented by reference TRBV5-1 and TRBJ2-5, the full variable domain reads KAGVTQTPRYLIKTRGQQVTLSCSPISGHRSVSWYQQTPGQGLQFLFEYFSETQRNKGNFPGRFSGRQFSNSRSEMNVSTLELGDSALYLCASSLAKASGIEETQYFGPGTRLLVL.